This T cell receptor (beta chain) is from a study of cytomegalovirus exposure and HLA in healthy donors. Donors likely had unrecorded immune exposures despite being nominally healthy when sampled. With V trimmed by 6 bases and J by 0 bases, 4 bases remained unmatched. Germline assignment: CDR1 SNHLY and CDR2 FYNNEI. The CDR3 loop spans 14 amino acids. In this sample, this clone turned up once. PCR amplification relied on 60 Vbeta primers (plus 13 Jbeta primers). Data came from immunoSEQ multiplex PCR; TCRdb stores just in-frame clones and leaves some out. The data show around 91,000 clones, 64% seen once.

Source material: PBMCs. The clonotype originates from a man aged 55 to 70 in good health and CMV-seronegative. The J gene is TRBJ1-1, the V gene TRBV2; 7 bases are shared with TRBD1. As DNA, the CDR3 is TGTGCCAGCAGCGACAGGGCTGTGAACACTGAAGCTTTCTTT. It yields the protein CASSDRAVNTEAFF.